The clone carrying this T cell receptor (beta chain) was seen many times. The antigen remains undetermined. V dropped 3 bases and J dropped 0 bases, with 5 bases sitting between them. The CDR3 loop spans 13 amino acids. Germline assignment: CDR1 SGHNT and CDR2 YENEEA. This specimen belongs to a study of vaccination and CD4 T cells after COVID-19. Findings and limits, study-wide: Median reactive clonotypes, those recognizing SARS-CoV-2, rose from around 21 to 38, not significantly. It was found that, in convalescent patients, 304 of 307 vaccine-specific clones were spike mono-reactive.

The time point denotes: late sampling 161 to 241 days after vaccination in three convalescent patients. TCRdb called the PCR reads again in MiXCR, with one record for every CDR3 protein. The sample has about 33,000 distinct CDR3 sequences, 35% to 45% seen once. The receptor was isolated from a human donor who had recovered from COVID-19. V usage is TRBV11-3 and J usage is TRBJ1-1, with no clear D. The specimen comprised CD4+ T cells from blood, sampled about 7 months after SARS-CoV-2 vaccination. The CDR3 is CASSLRVNTEAFF. The CDR3 bases are TGTGCCAGCAGCTTGAGAGTGAACACTGAAGCTTTCTTT.